This TCR beta chain was recovered during a study of OX40 agonist ivuxolimab in advanced cancers. Overall study context: The drug used for patients, ivuxolimab, was an agonistic anti-OX40 (CD134) antibody. Study results and caveats: At 0.1 to 3.0 mg/kg, clonal expansion of CD4+ and CD8+ blood T cells had occurred by week 6.

Peripheral blood came from all dose cohorts at three timepoints. As to this clone: The antigen is undetermined.

Measured with immunoSEQ multiplex PCR; TCRdb has only the in-frame clones, and not every one. The repertoire consists of about 78,000 clones, with roughly 84% occurring once and the leading ten covering over 2%. V gave up 0 bases and J gave up 10 bases, with 11 bases separating them. Per germline, CDR1 SGHRS and CDR2 YFSETQ. CDR3 size: 13 residues. The V call is TRBV5-1, the J call TRBJ2-1; no definite D call. This clonotype was obtained from an adult with an advanced solid tumor such as melanoma, head and neck, liver or kidney cancer. Source: CD4+ or CD8+ T cells sorted from blood, taken in a trial of the OX40 agonist ivuxolimab. The CDR3 here is CASSLGLQWEQFF. Here the CDR3 DNA reads TGCGCCAGCAGCTTGGGCCTACAATGGGAGCAGTTCTTC.